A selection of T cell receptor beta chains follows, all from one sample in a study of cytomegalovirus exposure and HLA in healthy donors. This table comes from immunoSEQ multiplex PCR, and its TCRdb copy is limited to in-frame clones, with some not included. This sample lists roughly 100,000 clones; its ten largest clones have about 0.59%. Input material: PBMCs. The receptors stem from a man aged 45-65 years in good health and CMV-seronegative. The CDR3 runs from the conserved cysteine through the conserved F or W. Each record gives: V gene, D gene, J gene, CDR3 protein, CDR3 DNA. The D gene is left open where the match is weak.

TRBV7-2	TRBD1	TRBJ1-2	CASSFTGGGARNGYTF	TGTGCCAGCAGCTTCACAGGGGGGGGCGCAAGGAATGGCTACACCTTC
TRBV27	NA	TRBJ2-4	CASSPHKVGNIQYF	TGTGCCAGCAGTCCTCACAAAGTTGGTAACATTCAGTACTTC
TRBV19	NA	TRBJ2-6	CASNLRHLSGANVLTF	TGTGCCAGTAACCTTAGACACCTCTCTGGGGCCAACGTCCTGACTTTC
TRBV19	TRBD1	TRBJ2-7	CASSTDRENYEQYF	TGTGCCAGTAGTACGGACAGGGAAAACTACGAGCAGTACTTC
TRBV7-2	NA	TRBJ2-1	CASSFDRSSYNEQFF	TGTGCCAGCAGCTTTGACAGAAGCTCCTACAATGAGCAGTTCTTC
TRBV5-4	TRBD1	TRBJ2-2	CASSSDRAGVTGELFF	TGTGCCAGCAGCTCGGACAGGGCAGGAGTCACCGGGGAGCTGTTTTTT
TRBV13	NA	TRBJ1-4	CASSLRQEVYEKLFF	TGTGCCAGCAGCCTAAGACAGGAGGTGTATGAAAAACTGTTTTTT
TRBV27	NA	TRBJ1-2	CASSGAGRGYGYTF	TGTGCCAGCAGTGGGGCGGGACGGGGCTATGGCTACACCTTC
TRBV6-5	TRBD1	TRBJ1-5	CASSYRTGLRQPQHF	TGTGCCAGCAGTTACCGGACAGGGTTAAGGCAGCCCCAGCATTTT
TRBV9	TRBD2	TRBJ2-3	CASSARPSGTTDTQYF	TGTGCCAGCAGCGCAAGACCAAGCGGGACCACAGATACGCAGTATTTT
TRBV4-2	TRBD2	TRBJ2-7	CASSLETSGRAYGQYF	TGTGCCAGCAGCCTAGAAACTAGCGGGAGGGCCTATGGGCAGTACTTC
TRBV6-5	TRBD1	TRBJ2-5	CAIRRGIQETQYF	TGTGCCATTCGCAGGGGGATCCAAGAGACCCAGTACTTC
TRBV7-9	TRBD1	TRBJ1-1	CASSLTGGLAFF	TGTGCCAGCAGCTTGACAGGGGGGTTGGCTTTCTTT
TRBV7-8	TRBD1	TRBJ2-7	CASSENRGRLIYEQYF	TGTGCCAGCAGCGAAAACAGGGGCCGCCTTATTTACGAGCAGTACTTC
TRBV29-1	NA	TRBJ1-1	CSAGREWTEAFF	TGCAGCGCTGGGAGGGAGTGGACTGAAGCTTTCTTT
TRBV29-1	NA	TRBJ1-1	CSVAPQGNTEAFF	TGCAGCGTCGCACCCCAGGGGAACACTGAAGCTTTCTTT
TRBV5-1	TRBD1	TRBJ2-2	CASSSGQHSNTGELFF	TGCGCCAGCAGCTCGGGACAGCATTCGAACACCGGGGAGCTGTTTTTT
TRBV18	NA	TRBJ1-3	CASSRSLSGGTSGNTIYF	TGTGCCAGCTCCCGAAGCTTGTCGGGGGGGACCTCTGGAAACACCATATACTTT
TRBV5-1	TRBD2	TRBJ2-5	CASSFSGGVETQYF	TGCGCCAGCAGCTTTAGCGGGGGAGTTGAGACCCAGTACTTC
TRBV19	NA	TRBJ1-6	CASSIEASSYNSPLHF	TGTGCCAGTAGTATCGAGGCGAGCTCCTATAATTCACCCCTCCACTTT
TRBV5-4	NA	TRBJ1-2	CASSLVGKGGYTF	TGTGCCAGCAGCTTGGTCGGGAAGGGAGGCTACACCTTC
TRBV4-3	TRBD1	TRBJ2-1	CASSQDQGQDYNEQFF	TGCGCCAGCAGCCAAGACCAGGGACAGGACTACAATGAGCAGTTCTTC
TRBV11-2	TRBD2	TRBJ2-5	CASSLNPGLAEETQYF	TGTGCCAGCAGCCTGAACCCGGGACTAGCGGAAGAGACCCAGTACTTC
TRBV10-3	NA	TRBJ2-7	CAISETRGLSYEQYF	TGTGCCATCAGTGAAACGCGGGGGCTCTCCTACGAGCAGTACTTC
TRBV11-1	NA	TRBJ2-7	CASSLRDTDYEQYF	TGTGCCAGCAGCCTCCGGGACACGGACTACGAGCAGTACTTC
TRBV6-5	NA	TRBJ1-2	CASSSIGGYTF	TGTGCCAGCAGTTCAATCGGTGGCTACACCTTC
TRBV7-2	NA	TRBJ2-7	CASTRGLRGEIDEQYF	TGTGCCAGCACCCGGGGCCTCAGGGGGGAAATCGACGAGCAGTACTTC
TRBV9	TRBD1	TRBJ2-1	CASSTPRDRPISYHNEQFF	TGTGCCAGCAGCACCCCGAGGGACAGGCCCATATCTTACCATAATGAGCAGTTCTTC
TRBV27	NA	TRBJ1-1	CASRPSRAGTTEAFF	TGTGCCAGCAGACCCTCTAGGGCGGGGACTACTGAAGCTTTCTTT
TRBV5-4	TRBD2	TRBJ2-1	CASSSTSGGRSSYNEQFF	TGTGCCAGCAGCTCGACTAGCGGGGGGCGGAGCTCCTACAATGAGCAGTTCTTC
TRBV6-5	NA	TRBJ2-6	CASSYTGTGANVLTF	TGTGCCAGCAGTTACACAGGGACTGGGGCCAACGTCCTGACTTTC
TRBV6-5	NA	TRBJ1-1	CASSYSRTEAFF	TGTGCCAGCAGTTACTCGAGGACTGAAGCTTTCTTT
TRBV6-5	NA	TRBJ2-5	CASSPSGREQETQYF	TGTGCCAGCAGCCCCTCAGGTCGGGAACAAGAGACCCAGTACTTC
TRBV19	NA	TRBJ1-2	CASSGQSNYGYTF	TGTGCCAGTAGTGGACAGAGTAACTATGGCTACACCTTC
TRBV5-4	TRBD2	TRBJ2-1	CASSSGDSGDDNEQFF	TGTGCCAGCAGCTCTGGGGATAGCGGGGACGACAATGAGCAGTTCTTC
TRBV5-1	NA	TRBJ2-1	CASSRGDRTYNEQFF	TGCGCCAGCAGCCGAGGTGACAGGACCTACAATGAGCAGTTCTTC
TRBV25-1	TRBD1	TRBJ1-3	CASSEETGAFSGNTIYF	TGTGCCAGCAGTGAAGAGACAGGGGCCTTCTCTGGAAACACCATATATTTT